This TCR beta chain derives from a study of CD8 T cells in Susac syndrome. The RNA input was roughly 0.5 to 1 ug, and it was reverse transcribed with random hexamers. Amplification of the TCR beta CDR3 was carried out by immunoSEQ multiplex PCR, which spanned a total of 54 Vbeta and 13 Jbeta segments. TCRdb recomputed calls from the immunoSEQ multiplex PCR reads with MiXCR, one row per CDR3 protein. The sample holds some 200,000 distinct CDR3 sequences, roughly nine tenths seen once. This clonotype was seen a single time. The antigen is not known. V lost 2 bases to trimming and J lost 0 bases; unmatched junction nucleotides: 7. The CDR3 loop spans 16 amino acids. The germline V gene encodes CDR1 SGHTA and CDR2 FQGNSA. Susac syndrome patients met recently defined diagnostic criteria for definite or probable disease. TEMRA cells underwent FACS enrichment and CD8+ and CD4+ T cells underwent negative isolation.

Study-wide findings and caveats: The CD4+ T cell repertoire of patients with Susac syndrome showed no detectable clonal expansion.

The chain uses TRBV7-2 and TRBJ2-7, with TRBD2 identical over 7 bases. The sequencing sample was made of CD4+ T cells from PBMCs. The TCR comes from a human donor with Susac syndrome. CDR3 residues: CASSLLWGGSSYEQYF. The CDR3 bases are TGTGCCAGCAGCTTATTGTGGGGCGGGAGCTCCTACGAGCAGTACTTC.